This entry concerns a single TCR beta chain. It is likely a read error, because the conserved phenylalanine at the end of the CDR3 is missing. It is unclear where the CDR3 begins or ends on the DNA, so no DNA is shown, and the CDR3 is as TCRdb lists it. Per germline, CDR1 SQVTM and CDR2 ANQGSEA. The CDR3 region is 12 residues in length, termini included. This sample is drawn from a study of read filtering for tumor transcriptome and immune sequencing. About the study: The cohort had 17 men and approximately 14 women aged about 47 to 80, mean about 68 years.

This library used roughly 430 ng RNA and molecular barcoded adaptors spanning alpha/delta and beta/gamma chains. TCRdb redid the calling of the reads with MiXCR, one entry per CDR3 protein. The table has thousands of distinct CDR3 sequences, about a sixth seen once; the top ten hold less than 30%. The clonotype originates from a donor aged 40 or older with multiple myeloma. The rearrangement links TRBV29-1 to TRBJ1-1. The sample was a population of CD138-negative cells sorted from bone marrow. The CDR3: CSVVLTHTEALL.